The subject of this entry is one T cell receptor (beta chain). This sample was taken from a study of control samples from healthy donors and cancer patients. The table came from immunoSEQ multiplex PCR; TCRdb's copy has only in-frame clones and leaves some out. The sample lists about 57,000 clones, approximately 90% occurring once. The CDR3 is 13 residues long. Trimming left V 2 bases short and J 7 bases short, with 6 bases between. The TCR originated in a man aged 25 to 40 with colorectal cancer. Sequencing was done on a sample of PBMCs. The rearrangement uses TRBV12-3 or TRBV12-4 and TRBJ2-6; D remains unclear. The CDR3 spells CASSLKGANVLTF. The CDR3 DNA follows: TGTGCCAGCAGTTTAAAGGGTGCCAACGTCCTGACTTTC.